These 5 T cell receptor beta chains were sequenced from one sample in a study of CXCR3-negative and CXCR3-positive naive CD8 T cells (dated by TCRdb to between 2017 and 2020). Sequencing took place on a NextSeq 550. The Human TCR Profiling Kit (MiLaboratory) was used to make UMI-labeled 5' RACE TRB cDNA libraries. After TCRdb reprocessed the reads, each CDR3 protein sequence was kept as one row, without DNA. In this sample's table one finds around 8,000 distinct CDR3 sequences. Of the sample, 1.5% to 2% falls within the top ten clones. The sample was naive CXCR3- CD8+ T cells from blood. Read against the paper, the sample's cell subset or site label means: CD45RO-CCR7+CD27+CD95- naive CD8+ T cells lacking CXCR3 (TNR3-). The receptors originated from a human donor in good health. Some clones in this sample may be carry-over from other donors' samples.

J is TRBJ2-1 and V is TRBV28; the TCRdb D gene call, TRBD2, has no DNA to confirm it. From germline, CDR1 is MDHEN and CDR2 SYDVKM. The CDR3 is 16 residues long. CDR3: CASSPVSGVSYNEQFF. Supplemented by reference TRBV28 and TRBJ2-1, the full variable domain reads DVKVTQSSRYLVKRTGEKVFLECVQDMDHENMFWYRQDPGLGLRLIYFSYDVKMKEKGDIPEGYSVSREKKERFSLILESASTNQTSMYLCASSPVSGVSYNEQFFGPGTRLTVL.

The V gene is TRBV20-1, the J gene TRBJ2-1. Germline-derived CDR1 and CDR2 are DFQATT and SNEGSKA (reference sequence). The CDR3 is made up of 11 amino acids. The CDR3 region is CSASPYNEQFF.

This clonotype counts as medium-sized by frequency. The CDR3: CASSYRYVFGGTDTQYF. V and J are TRBV7-8 and TRBJ2-3. Germline-derived CDR1 and CDR2 are SGHVS and FQNEAQ. This CDR3 is built from 17 residues.

The rearrangement joins TRBV19 to TRBJ2-2. The CDR3 covers 12 residues. Germline V gene lookup returns CDR1 LNHDA and CDR2 SQIVND (reference sequence). CDR3 sequence: CASSIVGGELFF. Complete variable domain (other parts from reference TRBV19 and TRBJ2-2): DGGITQSPKYLFRKEGQNVTLSCEQNLNHDAMYWYRQDPGQGLRLIYYSQIVNDFQKGDIAEGYSVSREKKESFPLTVTSAQKNPTAFYLCASSIVGGELFFGEGSRLTVL.

This clonotype is identified as medium-sized from frequency. The CDR3 reads CSVEQGTGYEQYF. The V and J genes are TRBV29-1 and TRBJ2-7; TCRdb names TRBD1, which stays unverified in the absence of DNA. This CDR3 is 13 amino acids long. CDR1 is SQVTM and CDR2 is ANQGSEA in the germline V gene.